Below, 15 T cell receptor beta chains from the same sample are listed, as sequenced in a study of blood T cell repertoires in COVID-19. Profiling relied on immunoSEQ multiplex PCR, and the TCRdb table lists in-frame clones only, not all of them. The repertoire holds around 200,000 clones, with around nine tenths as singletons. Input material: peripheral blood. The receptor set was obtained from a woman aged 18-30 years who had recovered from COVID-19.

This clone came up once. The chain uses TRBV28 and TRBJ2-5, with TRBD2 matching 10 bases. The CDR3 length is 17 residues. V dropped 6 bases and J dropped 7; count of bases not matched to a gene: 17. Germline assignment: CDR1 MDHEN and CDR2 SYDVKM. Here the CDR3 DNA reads TGTGCCAGCAGCCTCGGGGGCCAGCGGGAGGGCCGGGGGACCCAGTACTTC. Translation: CASSLGGQREGRGTQYF.

The CDR3 loop reads CASSLFVLAENIQYF. The CDR3 DNA is TGTGCCAGCAGCTTATTCGTCCTAGCGGAAAACATTCAGTACTTC. This rearrangement joins TRBV7-8 to TRBJ2-4; 7 nucleotides line up with TRBD2. This CDR3 has 15 amino acids. Unmatched junction bases numbered 6, after V lost 2 bases and J lost 5 bases. Germline V gene data show CDR1 as SGHVS and CDR2 as FQNEAQ.

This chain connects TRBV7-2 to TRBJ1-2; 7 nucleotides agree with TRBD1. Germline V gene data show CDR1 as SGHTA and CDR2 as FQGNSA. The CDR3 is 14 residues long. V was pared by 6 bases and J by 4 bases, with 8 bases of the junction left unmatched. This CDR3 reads CASSWDSDAYGYTF. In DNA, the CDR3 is TGTGCCAGCAGTTGGGACAGTGACGCCTATGGCTACACCTTC.

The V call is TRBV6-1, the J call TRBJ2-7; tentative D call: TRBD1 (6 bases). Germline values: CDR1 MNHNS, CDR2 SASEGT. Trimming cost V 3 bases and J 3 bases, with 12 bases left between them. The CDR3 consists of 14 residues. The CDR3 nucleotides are TGTGCCAGCAGTGACAGGGGCTTTGGCTACGAGCAGTACTTC. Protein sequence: CASSDRGFGYEQYF.

CDR3 in amino acids: CASTATASSYEQYF. The CDR3, as DNA: TGCGCCAGCACCGCGACAGCGAGCTCCTACGAGCAGTACTTC. The chain is built from TRBV5-1 and TRBJ2-7, with D perhaps TRBD1 (5 bases). The V gene lost 6 bases and the J gene lost 0 bases, with 13 bases spanning the gap. Germline V gene lookup returns CDR1 SGHRS and CDR2 YFSETQ. This CDR3 has 14 amino acids. Variable domain in full (rest from reference TRBV5-1 and TRBJ2-7): KAGVTQTPRYLIKTRGQQVTLSCSPISGHRSVSWYQQTPGQGLQFLFEYFSETQRNKGNFPGRFSGRQFSNSRSEMNVSTLELGDSALYLCASTATASSYEQYFGPGTRLTVT.

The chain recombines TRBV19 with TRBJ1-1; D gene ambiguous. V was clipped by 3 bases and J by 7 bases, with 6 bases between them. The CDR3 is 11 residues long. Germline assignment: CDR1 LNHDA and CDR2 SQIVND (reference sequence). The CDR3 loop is CASSIGHEAFF. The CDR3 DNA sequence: TGTGCCAGTAGTATTGGGCATGAAGCTTTCTTT.

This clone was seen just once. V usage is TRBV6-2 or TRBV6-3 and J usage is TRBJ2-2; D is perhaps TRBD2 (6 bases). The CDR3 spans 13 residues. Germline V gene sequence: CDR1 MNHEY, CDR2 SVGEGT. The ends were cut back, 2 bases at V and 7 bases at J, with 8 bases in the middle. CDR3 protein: CASSYGGIGELFF. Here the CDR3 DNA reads TGTGCCAGCAGTTACGGGGGGATCGGGGAGCTGTTTTTT.

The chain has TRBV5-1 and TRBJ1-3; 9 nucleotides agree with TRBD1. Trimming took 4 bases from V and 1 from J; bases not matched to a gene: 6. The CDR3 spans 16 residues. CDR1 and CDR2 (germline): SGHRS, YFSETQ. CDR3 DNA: TGCGCCAGCAGCGGGACCGGGACAGGGTCTGGAAACACCATATATTTT. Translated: CASSGTGTGSGNTIYF.

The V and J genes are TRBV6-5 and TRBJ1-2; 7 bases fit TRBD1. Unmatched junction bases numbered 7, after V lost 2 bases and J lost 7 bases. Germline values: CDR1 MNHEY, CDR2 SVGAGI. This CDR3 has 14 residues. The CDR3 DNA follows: TGTGCCAGCAGTTACACGACAGGGACGGGTGGCTACACCTTC. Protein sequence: CASSYTTGTGGYTF.

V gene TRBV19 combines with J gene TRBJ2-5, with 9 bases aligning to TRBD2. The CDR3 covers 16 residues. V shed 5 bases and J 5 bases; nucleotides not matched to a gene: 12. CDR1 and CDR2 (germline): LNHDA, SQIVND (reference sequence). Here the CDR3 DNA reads TGTGCCAGTAGTGAGGGGACTAGCCAAAGTGGGGAGACCCAGTACTTC. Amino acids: CASSEGTSQSGETQYF.

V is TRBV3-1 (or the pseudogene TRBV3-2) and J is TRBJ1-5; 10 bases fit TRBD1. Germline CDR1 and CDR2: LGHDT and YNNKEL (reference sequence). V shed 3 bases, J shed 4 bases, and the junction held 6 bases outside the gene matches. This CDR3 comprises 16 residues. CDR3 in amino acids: CASSQRGTGENQPQHF. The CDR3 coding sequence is TGTGCCAGCAGCCAGAGGGGGACAGGGGAAAATCAGCCCCAGCATTTT.

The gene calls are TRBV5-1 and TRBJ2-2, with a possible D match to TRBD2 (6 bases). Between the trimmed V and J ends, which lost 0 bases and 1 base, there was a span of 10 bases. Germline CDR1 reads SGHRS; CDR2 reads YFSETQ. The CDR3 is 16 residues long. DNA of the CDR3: TGCGCCAGCAGCTTGGTAGGCGGGATGAACACCGGGGAGCTGTTTTTT. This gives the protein CASSLVGGMNTGELFF. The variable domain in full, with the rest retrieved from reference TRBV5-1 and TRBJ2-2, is KAGVTQTPRYLIKTRGQQVTLSCSPISGHRSVSWYQQTPGQGLQFLFEYFSETQRNKGNFPGRFSGRQFSNSRSEMNVSTLELGDSALYLCASSLVGGMNTGELFFGEGSRLTVL.

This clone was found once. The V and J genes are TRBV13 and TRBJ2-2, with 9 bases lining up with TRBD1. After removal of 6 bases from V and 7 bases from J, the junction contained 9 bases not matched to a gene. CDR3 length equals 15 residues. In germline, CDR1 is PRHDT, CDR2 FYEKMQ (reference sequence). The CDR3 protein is CASSDRGGTGGELFF. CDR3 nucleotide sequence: TGTGCCAGCAGTGACAGGGGGGGAACAGGCGGGGAGCTGTTTTTT.

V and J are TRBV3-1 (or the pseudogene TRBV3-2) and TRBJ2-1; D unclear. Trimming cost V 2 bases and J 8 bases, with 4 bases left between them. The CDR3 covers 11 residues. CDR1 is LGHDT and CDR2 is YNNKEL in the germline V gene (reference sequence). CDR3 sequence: CASSQRDEQFF. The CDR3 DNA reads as TGTGCCAGCAGCCAACGGGATGAGCAGTTCTTC.

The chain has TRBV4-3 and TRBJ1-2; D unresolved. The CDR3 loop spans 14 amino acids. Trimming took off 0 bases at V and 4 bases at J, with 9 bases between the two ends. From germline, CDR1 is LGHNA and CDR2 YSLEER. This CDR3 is CASSQDLALYGYTF. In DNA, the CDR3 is TGCGCCAGCAGCCAAGATTTGGCTCTCTATGGCTACACCTTC.